A selection of T cell receptor beta chains follows, all from one sample in a study of blood T cell repertoires in COVID-19. Assay used: immunoSEQ multiplex PCR; TCRdb lists only in-frame clones, some missing. Of about 53,000 clones detected, around 81% appear once; the ten largest clones hold more than 20%. The sample taken for sequencing was peripheral blood. The receptors shown here come from a woman aged 80 or over with COVID-19, enrolled during active disease. CDR3s include the opening cysteine and the closing phenylalanine or tryptophan. D genes are given only for firm matches. A row's size may be missing; if present it is once, few, many or a size class.

J gene: TRBJ2-5; V gene: TRBV5-6; D gene: -; clone size: -; CDR3 length: 10; CDR3 protein: CASSLVAQYF; CDR3 DNA: TGTGCCAGCAGCTTGGTAGCCCAGTACTTC
J gene: TRBJ2-3; V gene: TRBV6-2/TRBV6-3; D gene: TRBD2; clone size: -; CDR3 length: 16; CDR3 protein: CASSYPAGEGTDTQYF; CDR3 DNA: TGTGCCAGCAGTTATCCAGCGGGAGAGGGCACAGATACGCAGTATTTT
J gene: TRBJ2-2; V gene: TRBV30; D gene: TRBD2; clone size: -; CDR3 length: 14; CDR3 protein: CAWSSGRRVGELFF; CDR3 DNA: TGTGCCTGGAGTAGCGGGAGAAGGGTCGGGGAGCTGTTTTTT
J gene: TRBJ2-7; V gene: TRBV5-5; D gene: TRBD2; clone size: -; CDR3 length: 16; CDR3 protein: CASSLGLAGGPREQYF; CDR3 DNA: TGTGCCAGCAGTCTTGGACTAGCGGGAGGGCCTCGTGAGCAGTACTTC
J gene: TRBJ2-7; V gene: TRBV10-3; D gene: -; clone size: -; CDR3 length: 15; CDR3 protein: CAISERGTGLYEQYF; CDR3 DNA: TGTGCCATCAGTGAAAGGGGGACCGGGCTATACGAGCAGTACTTC
J gene: TRBJ2-7; V gene: TRBV5-4; D gene: -; clone size: once; CDR3 length: 13; CDR3 protein: CASSFPGSYEQYF; CDR3 DNA: TGTGCCAGCAGCTTCCCCGGGAGCTACGAGCAGTACTTC
J gene: TRBJ2-1; V gene: TRBV27; D gene: -; clone size: once; CDR3 length: 14; CDR3 protein: CASSLSQIGHEQFF; CDR3 DNA: TGTGCCAGCAGTTTATCTCAAATTGGGCATGAGCAGTTCTTC
J gene: TRBJ2-7; V gene: TRBV28; D gene: -; clone size: -; CDR3 length: 13; CDR3 protein: CASQRGGSYEQYF; CDR3 DNA: TGTGCCAGCCAACGGGGAGGCTCCTACGAGCAGTACTTC
J gene: TRBJ2-3; V gene: TRBV5-3; D gene: -; clone size: -; CDR3 length: 15; CDR3 protein: CARSLNGKYTDTQYF; CDR3 DNA: TGTGCCAGAAGCTTGAACGGGAAATATACAGATACGCAGTATTTT
J gene: TRBJ2-6; V gene: TRBV7-3; D gene: TRBD2; clone size: -; CDR3 length: 15; CDR3 protein: CASSSREGGANVLTF; CDR3 DNA: TGTGCCAGCAGCTCGCGGGAGGGCGGGGCCAACGTCCTGACTTTC
J gene: TRBJ2-7; V gene: TRBV20-1; D gene: -; clone size: -; CDR3 length: 11; CDR3 protein: CSARTHYEQYF; CDR3 DNA: TGCAGTGCTAGAACACACTACGAGCAGTACTTC
J gene: TRBJ2-1; V gene: TRBV20-1; D gene: -; clone size: -; CDR3 length: 11; CDR3 protein: CSARGGGEQFF; CDR3 DNA: TGCAGTGCTAGAGGAGGGGGTGAGCAGTTCTTC
J gene: TRBJ2-1; V gene: TRBV28; D gene: -; clone size: -; CDR3 length: 10; CDR3 protein: CASGVNEQFF; CDR3 DNA: TGTGCCAGCGGAGTTAATGAGCAGTTCTTC
J gene: TRBJ2-3; V gene: TRBV7-2; D gene: TRBD2; clone size: once; CDR3 length: 18; CDR3 protein: CASSLDGFGGSFRDTQYF; CDR3 DNA: TGTGCCAGCAGCTTAGATGGCTTCGGCGGGAGTTTCAGGGATACGCAGTATTTT
J gene: TRBJ2-7; V gene: TRBV5-4; D gene: -; clone size: -; CDR3 length: 12; CDR3 protein: CASSFLAVEQYF; CDR3 DNA: TGTGCCAGCAGCTTTTTGGCGGTCGAGCAGTACTTC